The 32 T cell receptor beta chains reported below all come from one sample, sequenced in a study of cytomegalovirus exposure and HLA in healthy donors. The PCR used 60 Vbeta and 13 Jbeta primers. The protocol was immunoSEQ multiplex PCR, while the TCRdb copy is restricted to in-frame clones and leaves out a portion. The sample has 130,000 or so clones, approximately 74% seen once. The sequenced sample consisted of PBMCs. Receptor source: a male donor in good health and CMV-seronegative.

The chain recombines TRBV14 with TRBJ2-7; tentatively, D is TRBD1 (6 bases). This CDR3 is built from 17 residues. Germline CDR1 SGHDN, CDR2 FVKESK. Trimming left V 3 bases short and J 3 bases short, with 21 bases between. CDR3 nucleotide sequence: TGTGCCAGCAGCCAGGTTGGGCTCCGTGACAGGAGCTACGAGCAGTACTTC. Protein product: CASSQVGLRDRSYEQYF. Supplemented by reference TRBV14 and TRBJ2-7, the full variable domain reads EAGVTQFPSHSVIEKGQTVTLRCDPISGHDNLYWYRRVMGKEIKFLLHFVKESKQDESGMPNNRFLAERTGGTYSTLKVQPAELEDSGVYFCASSQVGLRDRSYEQYFGPGTRLTVT.

In DNA form, the CDR3 reads TGTGCCAGCAGCTATAGCAGGGGTGAAAAACTGTTTTTT. Amino acids: CASSYSRGEKLFF. The chain uses TRBV28 and TRBJ1-4; perhaps TRBD1 as D (6 bases). The CDR3 is 13 amino acids. The V end was cut by 6 bases, the J end by 7 bases, with 12 bases between. The germline V gene encodes CDR1 MDHEN and CDR2 SYDVKM.

The chain uses TRBV19 and TRBJ1-1, with 7 bases fitting TRBD1. The CDR3 is made up of 12 amino acids. Losses at the gene ends were 9 bases for V and 6 bases for J; bases not matched to a gene: 7. CDR1 is LNHDA and CDR2 is SQIVND in the germline V gene (reference sequence). In nucleotides, the CDR3 is TGTGCCAGCCGGATCCAGGGGGCTGAAGCTTTCTTT. This sequence encodes CASRIQGAEAFF.

The count of this clone is one. The chain is built from TRBV9 and TRBJ1-1, with 7 bases aligning to TRBD1. J was trimmed by 0 bases and V by 0 bases; bases with no gene match: 11. This CDR3 has 18 residues. Germline V gives CDR1 SGDLS, CDR2 YYNGEE. The CDR3 DNA reads TGTGCCAGCAGCGTAGATCGCGGACAGGAATTCATGAACACTGAAGCTTTCTTT. It translates to CASSVDRGQEFMNTEAFF.

V and J are TRBV18 and TRBJ2-7; 9 nucleotides align to TRBD1. Trimming took 2 bases from V and 3 from J; bases not matched to a gene: 8. This CDR3 comprises 16 residues. Germline V gives CDR1 KGHSH, CDR2 LQKENI. Here the CDR3 reads CASSPSQGALFYEQYF. In DNA, the CDR3 is TGTGCCAGCTCACCATCACAGGGGGCCCTATTCTACGAGCAGTACTTC.

J is TRBJ2-7 and V is TRBV9; D ambiguous. Trimming cost V 0 bases and J 3 bases, with 13 bases left between them. CDR3 length: 15 residues. CDR1 and CDR2 (germline): SGDLS, YYNGEE. CDR3 amino acids: CASSVEAAASYEQYF. The CDR3 DNA reads as TGTGCCAGCAGCGTAGAGGCGGCGGCTAGCTACGAGCAGTACTTC.

The gene calls are TRBV2 and TRBJ1-1; 7 nucleotides line up with TRBD1. In germline, CDR1 is SNHLY, CDR2 FYNNEI. The V segment lost 7 bases and the J segment 7 bases; nucleotides outside the gene matches: 9. This CDR3 comprises 13 residues. The CDR3 nucleotides are TGTGCCAGCAAACAAACAGGGGCGAATGAAGCTTTCTTT. Translating gives CASKQTGANEAFF.

The V gene is TRBV9, the J gene TRBJ1-1, with D possibly TRBD1 on 5 matching bases. The CDR3 has 16 amino acids. Trimming took off 0 bases at V and 1 base at J, with 13 bases between the two ends. Germline values: CDR1 SGDLS, CDR2 YYNGEE. The CDR3 bases are TGTGCCAGCAGCGTAGCTGCCAGGGAGGGGAACACTGAAGCTTTCTTT. It yields the protein CASSVAAREGNTEAFF.

This clone was seen more than once but under ten times. The chain combines TRBV11-1 with TRBJ1-6, with D possibly TRBD1 on 6 matching bases. The germline V gene encodes CDR1 SGHAT and CDR2 FQDESV (reference sequence). The CDR3 is made up of 15 amino acids. V was clipped by 3 bases and J by 8 bases, with 14 bases between them. The CDR3, as DNA: TGTGCCAGCAGCTTCTCCGGGACAAGTGATTCACCCCTCCACTTT. Translation gives CASSFSGTSDSPLHF.

The chain carries TRBV6-1 and TRBJ2-1; possibly TRBD2 for D (6 bases). CDR3 length equals 13 residues. In germline, CDR1 is MNHNS, CDR2 SASEGT. The ends were cut back, 7 bases at V and 8 bases at J, with 15 bases in the middle. The CDR3 DNA follows: TGTGCCAGCATGGCACTAGCAGGCGATGAGCAGTTCTTC. Protein product: CASMALAGDEQFF.

This clone came up many times. The chain is built from TRBV10-3 and TRBJ1-1; 9 positions match TRBD1. The CDR3 runs 12 residues. The V segment lost 3 bases and the J segment 10 bases; nucleotides outside the gene matches: 3. Germline V gene sequence: CDR1 ENHRY, CDR2 SYGVKD. In DNA, the CDR3 is TGTGCCATCAGTGAACCGGGACAGGGAGCTTTCTTT. It encodes CAISEPGQGAFF.

The chain links TRBV4-3 to TRBJ2-3; TRBD2 is a possible D gene (6 bases). The CDR3 has 15 residues. Deletions cut 0 bases from V and 4 bases from J, with 11 bases between. The germline V gene encodes CDR1 LGHNA and CDR2 YSLEER. The CDR3 spells CASSQDGGIPDTQYF. CDR3 coding DNA: TGCGCCAGCAGCCAAGACGGAGGGATCCCAGATACGCAGTATTTT.

The rearrangement links TRBV7-2 to TRBJ1-6, with D maybe TRBD1 (5 bases). The CDR3 runs 14 residues. Germline values: CDR1 SGHTA, CDR2 FQGNSA. Trimming left V 6 bases short and J 6 bases short, with 12 bases between. CDR3 in amino acids: CASSPRGINSPLHF. The CDR3 nucleotides are TGTGCCAGCAGTCCACGGGGGATTAATTCACCCCTCCACTTT. Full variable domain (rest looked up from reference TRBV7-2 and TRBJ1-6): GAGVSQSPSNKVTEKGKDVELRCDPISGHTALYWYRQSLGQGLEFLIYFQGNSAPDKSGLPSDRFSAERTGGSVSTLTIQRTQQEDSAVYLCASSPRGINSPLHFGNGTRLTVT.

The chain uses TRBV27 and TRBJ2-3; D is perhaps TRBD2 (5 bases). This CDR3 comprises 15 residues. Germline V gene lookup returns CDR1 MNHEY and CDR2 SMNVEV (reference sequence). Trimming pared 4 bases from V and 0 bases from J, leaving 11 bases between. DNA of the CDR3: TGTGCCAGCAGTTCAGTAGCGCCTAGCACAGATACGCAGTATTTT. Encoded protein: CASSSVAPSTDTQYF.

This chain connects TRBV15 to TRBJ2-3; 8 bases map to TRBD2. Germline-derived CDR1 and CDR2 are LNHNV and YYDKDF (reference sequence). V was clipped by 3 bases and J by 2 bases; unmatched bases: 13. The CDR3 runs 18 residues. The CDR3, as DNA: TGTGCCACCAGCAGTATATTCCGGGGGGGCCAGGACACAGATACGCAGTATTTT. It codes for CATSSIFRGGQDTDTQYF.

This chain connects TRBV7-8 to TRBJ1-2; 8 nucleotides match TRBD1. J gave up 1 base and V 5 bases, and 18 bases lay outside the gene matches. This CDR3 has 19 residues. Germline loops: CDR1 SGHVS, CDR2 FQNEAQ. This CDR3 reads CASSPLVAGGSPGNYGYTF. DNA of the CDR3: TGTGCCAGCAGCCCACTGGTGGCAGGGGGCTCCCCCGGTAACTATGGCTACACCTTC.

This rearrangement joins TRBV18 to TRBJ1-2; TRBD1 matches 7 bases. Unmatched junction bases numbered 15, after V lost 3 bases and J lost 8 bases. Germline CDR1 reads KGHSH; CDR2 reads LQKENI. CDR3 length: 16 amino acids. The CDR3 nucleotides are TGTGCCAGCTCACCTTCGACAGGGAGGAGTATTTACGGCTACACCTTC. Its translation is CASSPSTGRSIYGYTF.

The chain links TRBV4-2 to TRBJ2-2; D is perhaps TRBD2 (5 bases). The CDR3 sequence is 15 residues long. Germline V lookup: CDR1 LGHNA, CDR2 YNFKEQ. V was pared by 1 base and J by 3 bases, with 9 bases between. CDR3 amino acids: CASSQVREDTGELFF. The CDR3 nucleotides are TGTGCCAGCAGCCAAGTTCGGGAAGACACCGGGGAGCTGTTTTTT.

This clone occurred a few times. The V gene is TRBV6-1, the J gene TRBJ1-2; weak D call: TRBD1 (5 bases). This CDR3 has 14 amino acids. V lost 7 bases, J lost 4 bases, and 16 bases lay in between. Germline CDR1 reads MNHNS; CDR2 reads SASEGT. CDR3 sequence reads: CASTPAGGGYGYTF. CDR3 sequence (DNA): TGTGCCAGCACCCCAGCGGGGGGAGGCTATGGCTACACCTTC.

This chain joins TRBV5-1 and TRBJ1-1; D ambiguous. This CDR3 comprises 13 residues. Germline CDR1 is SGHRS and CDR2 is YFSETQ. Trimming removed 0 bases from V and 0 bases from J, with 3 bases in between. The CDR3 spells CASSLGMNTEAFF. In DNA, the CDR3 is TGCGCCAGCAGCTTGGGTATGAACACTGAAGCTTTCTTT.

The V call is TRBV7-9, the J call TRBJ1-5; 7 bases align to TRBD1. Germline V gene lookup returns CDR1 SEHNR and CDR2 FQNEAQ (reference sequence). This CDR3 has 13 residues. The CDR3 reads CAWQGEANQPQHF. DNA of the CDR3: TGTGCGTGGCAGGGGGAGGCGAATCAGCCCCAGCATTTT.

The rearrangement uses TRBV5-1 and TRBJ2-7; 11 bases are shared with TRBD2. The trim removed 2 bases at V and 7 bases at J, leaving 8 bases unmatched. The CDR3 runs 15 residues. Germline V gene sequence: CDR1 SGHRS, CDR2 YFSETQ. CDR3 DNA: TGCGCCAGCAGCTTAGAGGGACTAGCGGCGTGGGAGCAGTACTTC. Translation gives CASSLEGLAAWEQYF.

The rearrangement joins TRBV6-8 to TRBJ2-5; 9 bases are a match to TRBD1. The end of the DNA fits TRBJ2-7 better, so the J call may be wrong. CDR3 length: 16 amino acids. The V gene's germline CDR1 is MNHGY and CDR2 SAAAGT. CDR3 nucleotides: TGTGCCAGCAGTTACGGGGGACAGGGCCGTTACTACGAGCAGTACTTC. Protein product: CASSYGGQGRYYEQYF.

This rearrangement joins TRBV10-1 to TRBJ2-4; 7 nucleotides agree with TRBD2. This CDR3 spans 18 amino acids. V lost 3 bases, J lost 1 base, and 12 bases stayed unmatched. CDR1 and CDR2 from the germline V gene are WNHNN and SYGVQD (reference sequence). CDR3 sequence: CASSDASPGGLAKNIQYF. DNA of the CDR3: TGCGCCAGCAGTGACGCCTCCCCGGGAGGTTTGGCCAAAAACATTCAGTACTTC.

This rearrangement joins TRBV5-8 to TRBJ1-2; 10 positions match TRBD1. V lost 0 bases and J lost 6; bases outside the gene matches: 2. Germline values: CDR1 SGHTS, CDR2 YDEGEE. The CDR3 covers 14 residues. CDR3 residues: CASSLAGTGDGYTF. The CDR3 nucleotides are TGTGCCAGCAGCTTGGCAGGGACAGGGGATGGCTACACCTTC.

The V gene is TRBV30, the J gene TRBJ1-6, with 8 bases that match TRBD1. CDR3 size: 14 residues. Trimming at V came to 4 bases and at J to 7 bases, leaving 6 bases not matched to a gene. Germline V CDR1 and CDR2: GTSNPN, SVGIG (reference sequence). The CDR3 loop reads CAWINRGLNSPLHF. For the CDR3, the DNA is TGTGCCTGGATTAACAGGGGGTTAAATTCACCCCTCCACTTT.

The count of this clone is one. DNA of the CDR3: TGTGCCAGCAGGATGCAAGGACAGGTTATCACAGATACGCAGTATTTT. This sequence encodes CASRMQGQVITDTQYF. The chain combines TRBV2 with TRBJ2-3, with 7 bases matching TRBD1. After removal of 6 bases from V and 2 bases from J, the junction contained 11 bases not matched to a gene. This CDR3 has 16 residues. The germline V gene encodes CDR1 SNHLY and CDR2 FYNNEI. The full variable domain, in which reference TRBV2 and TRBJ2-3 provide the parts outside the CDR3, is EPEVTQTPSHQVTQMGQEVILRCVPISNHLYFYWYRQILGQKVEFLVSFYNNEISEKSEIFDDQFSVERPDGSNFTLKIRSTKLEDSAMYFCASRMQGQVITDTQYFGPGTRLTVL.

The chain is built from TRBV6-1 and TRBJ1-4; 10 bases match TRBD1. CDR3 length equals 14 residues. Germline V gives CDR1 MNHNS, CDR2 SASEGT. V lost 5 bases, J lost 7 bases, and 4 bases stayed unmatched. DNA of the CDR3: TGTGCCAGCAGTTCCCGGGACAGGGGTGAAAAACTGTTTTTT. This gives the protein CASSSRDRGEKLFF.

The chain has TRBV28 and TRBJ1-1; tentative D call: TRBD1 (6 bases). Looked up from germline, CDR1 is MDHEN and CDR2 is SYDVKM. The CDR3 has 15 residues. Trimming took off 5 bases at V and 0 bases at J, with 13 bases between the two ends. This CDR3 is CASSAKTGLNTEAFF. CDR3 bases: TGTGCCAGCAGTGCGAAGACAGGCCTGAACACTGAAGCTTTCTTT.

The V gene is TRBV9, the J gene TRBJ2-1, with 11 bases fitting TRBD2. The CDR3 extends over 17 amino acids. V trimming: 4 bases; J trimming: 3 bases; junction bases outside the gene matches: 9. The germline V gene encodes CDR1 SGDLS and CDR2 YYNGEE. This CDR3 reads CASSPHPGLADYNEQFF. CDR3 nucleotides: TGTGCCAGCAGCCCCCACCCGGGACTAGCGGACTACAATGAGCAGTTCTTC.

This sequence joins TRBV7-8 and TRBJ2-5; the D gene is possibly TRBD1 (5 bases). The CDR3 totals 13 residues. The germline CDR1 and CDR2 sequences are SGHVS and FQNEAQ. V dropped 3 bases and J dropped 1 base, with 6 bases sitting between them. The CDR3 DNA follows: TGTGCCAGCAGCTTTCAGGGCCAAGAGACCCAGTACTTC. Its translation: CASSFQGQETQYF.

V and J are TRBV7-6 and TRBJ2-3, with 10 bases fitting TRBD2. With V trimmed by 5 bases and J by 4 bases, 3 bases remained unmatched. This CDR3 contains 14 residues. Germline loops: CDR1 SGHVS, CDR2 FNYEAQ. This chain's CDR3 is CASSRGTSADTQYF. Here the CDR3 DNA reads TGTGCCAGCAGCCGAGGGACTAGCGCAGATACGCAGTATTTT.